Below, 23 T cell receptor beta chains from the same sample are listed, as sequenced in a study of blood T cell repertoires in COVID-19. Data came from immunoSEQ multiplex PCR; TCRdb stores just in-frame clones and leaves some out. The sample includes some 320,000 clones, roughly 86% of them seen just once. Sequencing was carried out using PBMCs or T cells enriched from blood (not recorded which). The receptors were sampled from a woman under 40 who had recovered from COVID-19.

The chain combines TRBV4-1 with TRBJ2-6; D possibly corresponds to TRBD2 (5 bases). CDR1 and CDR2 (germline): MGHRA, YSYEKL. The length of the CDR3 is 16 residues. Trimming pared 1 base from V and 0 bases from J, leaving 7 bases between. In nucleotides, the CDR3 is TGCGCCAGCAGCCAAGCCGAGGGCTCTGGGGCCAACGTCCTGACTTTC. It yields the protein CASSQAEGSGANVLTF.

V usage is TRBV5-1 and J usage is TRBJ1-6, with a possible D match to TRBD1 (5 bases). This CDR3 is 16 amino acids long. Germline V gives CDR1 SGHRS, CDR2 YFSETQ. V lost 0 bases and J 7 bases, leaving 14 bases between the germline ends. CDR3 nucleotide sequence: TGCGCCAGCAGCTTGGATGGCCGCGGGGGAAATTCACCCCTCCACTTT. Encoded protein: CASSLDGRGGNSPLHF.

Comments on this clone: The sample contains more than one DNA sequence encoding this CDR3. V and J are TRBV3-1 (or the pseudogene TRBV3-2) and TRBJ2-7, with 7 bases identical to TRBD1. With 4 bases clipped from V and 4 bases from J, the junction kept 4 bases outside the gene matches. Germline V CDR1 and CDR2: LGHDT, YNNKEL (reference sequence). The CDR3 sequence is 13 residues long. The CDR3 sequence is CASSRDRRYEQYF. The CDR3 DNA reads TGTGCCAGCAGCCGGGACAGAAGATACGAGCAGTACTTC.

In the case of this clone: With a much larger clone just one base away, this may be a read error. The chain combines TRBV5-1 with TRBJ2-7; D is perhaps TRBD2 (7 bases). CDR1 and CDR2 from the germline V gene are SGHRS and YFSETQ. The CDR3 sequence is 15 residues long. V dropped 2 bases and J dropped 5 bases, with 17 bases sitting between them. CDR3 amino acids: CASSFGGGGMDEQYF. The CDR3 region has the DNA TGCGCCAGCAGCTTCGGAGGGGGGGGGATGGACGAGCAGTACTTC.

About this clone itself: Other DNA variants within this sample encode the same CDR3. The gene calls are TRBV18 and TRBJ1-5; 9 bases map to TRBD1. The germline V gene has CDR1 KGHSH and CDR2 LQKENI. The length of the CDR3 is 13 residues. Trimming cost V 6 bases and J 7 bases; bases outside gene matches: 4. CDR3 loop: CASSGTGNQPQHF. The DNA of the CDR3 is TGTGCCAGCTCCGGGACAGGGAACCAGCCCCAGCATTTT.

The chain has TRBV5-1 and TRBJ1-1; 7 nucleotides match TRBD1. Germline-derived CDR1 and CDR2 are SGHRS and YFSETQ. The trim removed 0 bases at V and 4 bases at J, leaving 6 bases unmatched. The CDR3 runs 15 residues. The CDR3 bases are TGCGCCAGCAGCTTGGCCCGTGACAGGGCCACTGAAGCTTTCTTT. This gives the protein CASSLARDRATEAFF.

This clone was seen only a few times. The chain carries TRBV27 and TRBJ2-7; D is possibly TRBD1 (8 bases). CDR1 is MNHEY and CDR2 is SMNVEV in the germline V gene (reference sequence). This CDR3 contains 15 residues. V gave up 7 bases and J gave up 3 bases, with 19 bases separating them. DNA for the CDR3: TGTGCCAGCAAGACAGGGGCCCAGCGGGGCTACGAGCAGTACTTC. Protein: CASKTGAQRGYEQYF.

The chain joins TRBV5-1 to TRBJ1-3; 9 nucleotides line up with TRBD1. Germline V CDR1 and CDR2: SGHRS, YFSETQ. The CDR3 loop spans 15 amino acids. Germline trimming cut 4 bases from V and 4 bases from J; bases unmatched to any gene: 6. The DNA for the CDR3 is TGCGCCAGCAGCCCGGACAGGGGTGCGGGAAACACCATATATTTT. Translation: CASSPDRGAGNTIYF.

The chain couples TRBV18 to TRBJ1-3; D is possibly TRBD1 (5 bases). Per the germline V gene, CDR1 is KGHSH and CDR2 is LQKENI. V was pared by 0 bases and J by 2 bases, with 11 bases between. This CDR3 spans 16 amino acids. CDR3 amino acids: CASSPPMGGPGNTIYF. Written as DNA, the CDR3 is TGTGCCAGCTCACCACCGATGGGGGGTCCTGGAAACACCATATATTTT. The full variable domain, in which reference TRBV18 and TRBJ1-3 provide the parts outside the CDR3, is NAGVMQNPRHLVRRRGQEARLRCSPMKGHSHVYWYRQLPEEGLKFMVYLQKENIIDESGMPKERFSAEFPKEGPSILRIQQVVRGDSAAYFCASSPPMGGPGNTIYFGEGSWLTVV.

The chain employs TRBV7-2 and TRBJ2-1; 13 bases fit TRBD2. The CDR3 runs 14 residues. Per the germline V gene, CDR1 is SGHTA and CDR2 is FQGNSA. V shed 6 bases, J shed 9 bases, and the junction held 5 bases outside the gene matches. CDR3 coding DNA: TGTGCCAGCAGACTAGCGGGGGGGCTCAGTGAGCAGTTCTTC. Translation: CASRLAGGLSEQFF.

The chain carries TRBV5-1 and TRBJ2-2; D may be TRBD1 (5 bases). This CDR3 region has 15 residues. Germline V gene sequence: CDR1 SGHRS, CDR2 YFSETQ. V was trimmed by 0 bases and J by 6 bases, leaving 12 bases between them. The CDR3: CASSLVQGRAGELFF. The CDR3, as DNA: TGCGCCAGCAGCTTGGTCCAGGGAAGGGCCGGGGAGCTGTTTTTT.

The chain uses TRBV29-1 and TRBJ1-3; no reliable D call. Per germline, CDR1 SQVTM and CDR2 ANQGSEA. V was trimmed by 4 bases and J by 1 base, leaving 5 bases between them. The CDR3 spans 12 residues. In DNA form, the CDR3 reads TGCAGCGTTGCCTTTTCTGGAAACACCATATATTTT. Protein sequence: CSVAFSGNTIYF. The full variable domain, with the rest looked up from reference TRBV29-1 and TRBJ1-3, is SAVISQKPSRDICQRGTSLTIQCQVDSQVTMMFWYRQQPGQSLTLIATANQGSEATYESGFVIDKFPISRPNLTFSTLTVSNMSPEDSSIYLCSVAFSGNTIYFGEGSWLTVV.

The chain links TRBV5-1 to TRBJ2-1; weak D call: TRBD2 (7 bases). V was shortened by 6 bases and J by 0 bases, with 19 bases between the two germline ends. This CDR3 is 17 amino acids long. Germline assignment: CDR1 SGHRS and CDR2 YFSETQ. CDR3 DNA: TGCGCCAGCAACTTCGAAGGGGGGGCCTTCTCCTACAATGAGCAGTTCTTC. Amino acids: CASNFEGGAFSYNEQFF.

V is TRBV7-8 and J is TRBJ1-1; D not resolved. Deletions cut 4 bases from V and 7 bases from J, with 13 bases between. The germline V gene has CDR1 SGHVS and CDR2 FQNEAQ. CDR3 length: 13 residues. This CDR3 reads CASSSTSGGEAFF. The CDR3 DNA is TGTGCCAGCAGCTCCACCAGCGGAGGTGAAGCTTTCTTT.

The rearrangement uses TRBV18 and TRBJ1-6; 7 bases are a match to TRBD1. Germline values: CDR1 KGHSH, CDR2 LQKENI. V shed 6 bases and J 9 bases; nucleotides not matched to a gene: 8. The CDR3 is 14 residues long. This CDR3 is CASSPGTASSPLHF. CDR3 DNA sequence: TGTGCCAGCTCTCCCGGGACAGCAAGTTCACCCCTCCACTTT.

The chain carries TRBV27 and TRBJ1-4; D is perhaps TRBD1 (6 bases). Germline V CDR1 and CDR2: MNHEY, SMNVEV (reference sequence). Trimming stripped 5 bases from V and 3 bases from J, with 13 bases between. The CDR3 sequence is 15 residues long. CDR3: CASSDPGQANEKLFF. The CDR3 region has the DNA TGTGCCAGCAGTGATCCGGGACAAGCTAATGAAAAACTGTTTTTT.

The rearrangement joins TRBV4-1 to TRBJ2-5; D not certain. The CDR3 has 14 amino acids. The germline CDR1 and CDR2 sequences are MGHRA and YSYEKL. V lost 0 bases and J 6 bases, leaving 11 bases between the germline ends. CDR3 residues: CASSQEHRLQTQYF. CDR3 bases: TGCGCCAGCAGCCAAGAGCATCGACTGCAGACCCAGTACTTC.

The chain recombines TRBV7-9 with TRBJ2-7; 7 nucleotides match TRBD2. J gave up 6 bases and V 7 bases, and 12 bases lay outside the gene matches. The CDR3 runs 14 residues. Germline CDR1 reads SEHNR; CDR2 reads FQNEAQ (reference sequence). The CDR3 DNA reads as TGTGCCAGCACCTGGGGCCGCCCGGGGGGCGAGCAGTACTTC. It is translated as CASTWGRPGGEQYF.

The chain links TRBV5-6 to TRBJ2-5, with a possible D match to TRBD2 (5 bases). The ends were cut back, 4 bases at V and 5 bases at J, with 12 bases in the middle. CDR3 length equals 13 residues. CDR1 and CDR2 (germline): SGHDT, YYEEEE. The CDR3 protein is CASSPTGGETQYF. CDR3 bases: TGTGCCAGCAGCCCAACGGGCGGGGAGACCCAGTACTTC.

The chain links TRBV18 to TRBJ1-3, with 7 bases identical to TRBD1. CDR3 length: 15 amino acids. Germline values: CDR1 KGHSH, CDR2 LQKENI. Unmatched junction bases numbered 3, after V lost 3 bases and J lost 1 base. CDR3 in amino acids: CASSPETGSGNTIYF. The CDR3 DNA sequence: TGTGCCAGCTCACCTGAGACAGGGTCTGGAAACACCATATATTTT.

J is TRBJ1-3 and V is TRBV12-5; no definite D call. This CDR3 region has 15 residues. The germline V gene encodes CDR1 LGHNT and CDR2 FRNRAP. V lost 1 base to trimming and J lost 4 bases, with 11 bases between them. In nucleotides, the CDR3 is TGTGCTAGTGGTTTGGGGCTCCTCAAAGGAAACACCATATATTTT. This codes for CASGLGLLKGNTIYF.

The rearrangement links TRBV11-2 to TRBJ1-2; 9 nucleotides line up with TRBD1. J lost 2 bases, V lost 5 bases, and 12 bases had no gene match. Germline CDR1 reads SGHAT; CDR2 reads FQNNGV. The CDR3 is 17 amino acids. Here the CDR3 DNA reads TGTGCCAGCAGCCGTATAAGGGACAGGGAGGGGAACTATGGCTACACCTTC. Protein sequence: CASSRIRDREGNYGYTF.

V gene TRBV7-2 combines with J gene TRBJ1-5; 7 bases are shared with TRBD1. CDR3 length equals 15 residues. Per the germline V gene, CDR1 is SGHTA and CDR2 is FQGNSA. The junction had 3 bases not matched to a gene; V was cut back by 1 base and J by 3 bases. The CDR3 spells CASSLGGTVNQPQHF. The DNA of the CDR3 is TGTGCCAGCAGCTTAGGTGGGACAGTCAATCAGCCCCAGCATTTT. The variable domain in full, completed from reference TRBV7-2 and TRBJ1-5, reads GAGVSQSPSNKVTEKGKDVELRCDPISGHTALYWYRQSLGQGLEFLIYFQGNSAPDKSGLPSDRFSAERTGGSVSTLTIQRTQQEDSAVYLCASSLGGTVNQPQHFGDGTRLSIL.